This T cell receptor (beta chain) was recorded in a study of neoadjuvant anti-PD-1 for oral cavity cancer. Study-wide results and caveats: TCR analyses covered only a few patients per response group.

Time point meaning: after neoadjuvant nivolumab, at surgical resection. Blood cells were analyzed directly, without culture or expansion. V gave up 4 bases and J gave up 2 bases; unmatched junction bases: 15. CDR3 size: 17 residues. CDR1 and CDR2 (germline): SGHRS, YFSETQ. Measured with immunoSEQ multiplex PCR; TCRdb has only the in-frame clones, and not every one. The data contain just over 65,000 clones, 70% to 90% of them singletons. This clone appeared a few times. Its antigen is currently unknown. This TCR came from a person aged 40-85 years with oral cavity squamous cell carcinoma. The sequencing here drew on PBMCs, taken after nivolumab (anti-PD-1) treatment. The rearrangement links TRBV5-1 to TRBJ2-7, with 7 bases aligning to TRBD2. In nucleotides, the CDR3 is TGCGCCAGCAGCCCCCGCTTAACCGGGACTAAGCCCTACGAGCAGTACTTC. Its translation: CASSPRLTGTKPYEQYF. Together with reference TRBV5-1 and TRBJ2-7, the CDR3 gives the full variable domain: KAGVTQTPRYLIKTRGQQVTLSCSPISGHRSVSWYQQTPGQGLQFLFEYFSETQRNKGNFPGRFSGRQFSNSRSEMNVSTLELGDSALYLCASSPRLTGTKPYEQYFGPGTRLTVT.